A selection of T cell receptor beta chains follows, all from one sample in a study of blood T cell repertoires in COVID-19. Generated by immunoSEQ multiplex PCR, the TCRdb table keeps only in-frame clones and is missing some. Seen here are 250,000 to 300,000 clones, around 89% observed once, and the top ten hold 2.1%. The source material was peripheral blood. The receptors derive from an older woman with COVID-19, enrolled during active disease. Each CDR3 is given with its conserved first and last residue. Fields, in order: J gene, V gene, CDR3 protein.

TRBJ2-6 TRBV4-1 CASSQGPITGAGANVLTF
TRBJ1-1 TRBV5-5 CASSPVGVMNTEAFF
TRBJ1-2 TRBV7-8 CASSLAGEGYGYTF
TRBJ1-1 TRBV4-1 CASSHLTGATEAFF
TRBJ1-4 TRBV20-1 CSASDPGTGNEKLFF
TRBJ2-3 TRBV7-2 CASSPPGSGGPTDTQYF
TRBJ2-2 TRBV19 CASRPGTNTGELFF
TRBJ2-7 TRBV4-3 CASSQEALAASLQYF
TRBJ1-2 TRBV4-3 CASSPGQGNGNYGYTF
TRBJ2-5 TRBV19 CASSIDFGTSRAQYF
TRBJ1-1 TRBV6-2/TRBV6-3 CASSYSEFTEAFF
TRBJ2-5 TRBV29-1 CSASGGLAAPGETQYF
TRBJ2-1 TRBV5-8 CASSWERRGGLYNEQFF
TRBJ2-1 TRBV5-1 CASSLAGGAYNEQFF
TRBJ1-5 TRBV19 CASSIPRGDAQPQHF
TRBJ1-2 TRBV7-8 CASSPSGGQSVGYTF
TRBJ1-4 TRBV7-2 CASSSGQLNNEKLFF
TRBJ1-3 TRBV25-1 CASSEFGQGGGNTIYF
TRBJ2-7 TRBV2 CASTRLTSGSYEQYF
TRBJ2-2 TRBV7-2 CASSFFRLAGKVNTGELFF
TRBJ2-2 TRBV6-6 CACRQGVTGELFF
TRBJ1-2 TRBV4-3 CASSQDRSNYGYTF
TRBJ2-7 TRBV7-3 CASSAGGGAQHF
TRBJ2-5 TRBV3-1/TRBV3-2 CASSLLPTGGETQYF
TRBJ1-1 TRBV19 CASSMYSRNTEAFF
TRBJ1-1 TRBV7-3 CASSVRQAALNTEAFF